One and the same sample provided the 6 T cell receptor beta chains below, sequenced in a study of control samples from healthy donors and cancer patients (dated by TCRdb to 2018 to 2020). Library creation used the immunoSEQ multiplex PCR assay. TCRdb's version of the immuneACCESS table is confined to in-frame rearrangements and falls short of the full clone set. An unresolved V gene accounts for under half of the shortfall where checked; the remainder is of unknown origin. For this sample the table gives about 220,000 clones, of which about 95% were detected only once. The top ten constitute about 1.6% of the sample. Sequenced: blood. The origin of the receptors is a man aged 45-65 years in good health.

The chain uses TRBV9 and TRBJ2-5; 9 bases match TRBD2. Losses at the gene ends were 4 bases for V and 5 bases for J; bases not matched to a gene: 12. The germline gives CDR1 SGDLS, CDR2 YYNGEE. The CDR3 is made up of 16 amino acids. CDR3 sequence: CASSPGLASGWETQYF. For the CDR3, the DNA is TGTGCCAGCAGCCCCGGACTAGCGTCCGGATGGGAGACCCAGTACTTC.

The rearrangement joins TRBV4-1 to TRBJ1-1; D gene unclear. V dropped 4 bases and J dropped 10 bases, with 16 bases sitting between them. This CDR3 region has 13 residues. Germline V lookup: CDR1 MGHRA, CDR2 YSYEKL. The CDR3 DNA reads TGCGCCAGCAGCCCCTCCCTGACGGGTGGAGCTTTCTTT. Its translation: CASSPSLTGGAFF.

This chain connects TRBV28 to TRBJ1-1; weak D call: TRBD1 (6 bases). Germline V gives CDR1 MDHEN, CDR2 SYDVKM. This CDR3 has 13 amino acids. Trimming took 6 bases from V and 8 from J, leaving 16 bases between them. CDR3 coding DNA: TGTGCCAGCAGGGGACAAGCGAAAATAGAAGCTTTCTTT. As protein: CASRGQAKIEAFF.

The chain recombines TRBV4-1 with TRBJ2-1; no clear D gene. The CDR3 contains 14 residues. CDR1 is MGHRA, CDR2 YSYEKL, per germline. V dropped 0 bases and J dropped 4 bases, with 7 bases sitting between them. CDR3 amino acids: CASSQDVPYNEQFF. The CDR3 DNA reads TGCGCCAGCAGCCAAGACGTTCCGTACAATGAGCAGTTCTTC.

In nucleotides, the CDR3 is TGTGCCAGCAGCGTGGGGCGCGGGGTGTTGAACACTGAAGCTTTCTTT. Amino acids: CASSVGRGVLNTEAFF. The gene calls are TRBV9 and TRBJ1-1, with D possibly being TRBD1 (5 bases). V was pared by 2 bases and J by 0 bases, with 14 bases between. Germline CDR1 is SGDLS and CDR2 is YYNGEE. This CDR3 region has 16 residues.

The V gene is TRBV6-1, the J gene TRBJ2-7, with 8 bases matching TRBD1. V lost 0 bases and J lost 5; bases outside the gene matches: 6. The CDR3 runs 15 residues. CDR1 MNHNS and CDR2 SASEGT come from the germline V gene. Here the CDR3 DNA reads TGTGCCAGCAGTGAAGCGGTGGACAGGGTCCACGAGCAGTACTTC. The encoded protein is CASSEAVDRVHEQYF.